This passage covers 30 T cell receptor beta chains from one sample sequenced in a study of T cell changes during pregnancy in multiple sclerosis. Only in-frame clones appear in the TCRdb table, and some are missing; sequencing was by immunoSEQ multiplex PCR. This table holds 56,000 or so clones, approximately 92% found once. The sequencing used CD4+ T cells from peripheral blood mononuclear cells, collected in the third trimester of pregnancy. These receptors originate from a female donor with multiple sclerosis, enrolled in a pregnancy study.

J is TRBJ2-1 and V is TRBV5-1; D not certain. CDR1 and CDR2 from the germline V gene are SGHRS and YFSETQ. The V end lost 4 bases, the J end lost 6 bases, and 5 bases lay between the germline ends. This CDR3 region has 11 residues. The CDR3 DNA reads TGCGCCAGCAGCCCGGGCAATGAGCAGTTCTTC. This codes for CASSPGNEQFF.

V gene TRBV10-3 combines with J gene TRBJ2-3; 9 nucleotides line up with TRBD2. Germline V gives CDR1 ENHRY, CDR2 SYGVKD. This CDR3 is built from 17 residues. The V gene end was trimmed by 10 bases and the J gene end by 1 base; junction bases not matched to a gene: 15. The CDR3 spells CATEAKRLAVGTDTQYF. The CDR3 DNA sequence: TGTGCCACCGAGGCTAAGCGACTAGCGGTCGGCACAGATACGCAGTATTTT.

This chain links TRBV28 with TRBJ2-7, with TRBD1 as a possible D gene (5 bases). The CDR3 has 12 amino acids. The germline V gene encodes CDR1 MDHEN and CDR2 SYDVKM. The V gene lost 6 bases and the J gene lost 2 bases, with 8 bases spanning the gap. The CDR3 here is CASRGQTYEQYF. As DNA, the CDR3 is TGTGCCAGCAGGGGGCAGACCTACGAGCAGTACTTC.

Here the CDR3 reads CASGQRPTEAFF. CDR3 in DNA: TGTGCCTCCGGACAGCGCCCAACTGAAGCTTTCTTT. This chain joins TRBV19 and TRBJ1-1; possibly TRBD1 for D (6 bases). This CDR3 is built from 12 residues. V lost 11 bases and J lost 5, with 15 bases in between. Germline CDR1 LNHDA, CDR2 SQIVND (reference sequence).

The chain couples TRBV28 to TRBJ1-1; D gene uncertain. CDR1 and CDR2 (germline): MDHEN, SYDVKM. The V and J ends lost 6 bases and 8 bases respectively, with 13 bases between them. This CDR3 has 12 amino acids. The CDR3 DNA reads TGTGCCAGCAGACAGTCCCGAAGCGAAGCTTTCTTT. It codes for CASRQSRSEAFF.

The chain has TRBV6-5 and TRBJ2-5, with D possibly matching TRBD2 (5 bases). This CDR3 region has 13 residues. V was shortened by 5 bases and J by 1 base, with 8 bases between the two germline ends. Germline V gene data show CDR1 as MNHEY and CDR2 as SVGAGI. CDR3 sequence (DNA): TGTGCCAGCAGTCCGGACTTCCAAGAGACCCAGTACTTC. It translates to CASSPDFQETQYF.

This chain uses TRBV5-1 with TRBJ1-1, with 9 bases identical to TRBD1. Germline V gives CDR1 SGHRS, CDR2 YFSETQ. V gave up 4 bases and J gave up 2 bases; unmatched junction bases: 6. The CDR3 length is 15 residues. The chain's CDR3 is CASSPETGGNTEAFF. CDR3 sequence (DNA): TGCGCCAGCAGCCCAGAGACAGGGGGTAACACTGAAGCTTTCTTT.

This chain connects TRBV9 to TRBJ1-2; a weak D match, TRBD1 (6 bases). This CDR3 is 13 amino acids long. With 0 bases removed from V and 4 bases from J, the gap between germline ends came to 7 bases. The germline V gene has CDR1 SGDLS and CDR2 YYNGEE. The CDR3 region has the DNA TGTGCCAGCAGCGTAGAGGACAGCTATGGCTACACCTTC. It encodes CASSVEDSYGYTF.

This chain connects TRBV4-2 to TRBJ2-7; TRBD2 matches at 13 bases. This CDR3 contains 13 residues. The V segment lost 10 bases and the J segment 2 bases; nucleotides outside the gene matches: 2. CDR1 LGHNA and CDR2 YNFKEQ come from the germline V gene. The CDR3 loop reads CATGTSGAYEQYF. In DNA, the CDR3 is TGTGCCACCGGGACTAGCGGGGCCTACGAGCAGTACTTC.

This sequence joins TRBV9 and TRBJ2-2; 8 bases are a match to TRBD2. Per germline, CDR1 SGDLS and CDR2 YYNGEE. The CDR3 contains 15 residues. J was trimmed by 5 bases and V by 3 bases; bases with no gene match: 6. CDR3 coding DNA: TGTGCCAGCAGCGAGAGGGCGGGAGGTACCGGGGAGCTGTTTTTT. It specifies CASSERAGGTGELFF.

The rearrangement uses TRBV6-1 and TRBJ2-1; the match to TRBD2 covers 7 bases. Germline lookup yields CDR1 MNHNS and CDR2 SASEGT. J was trimmed by 2 bases and V by 2 bases; bases with no gene match: 3. The CDR3 runs 15 residues. CDR3 DNA: TGTGCCAGCAGTGAACGCGGGAGTACCTACAATGAGCAGTTCTTC. As protein: CASSERGSTYNEQFF.

The chain employs TRBV30 and TRBJ2-3; TRBD1 aligns across 10 bases. Germline V gives CDR1 GTSNPN, CDR2 SVGIG (reference sequence). The CDR3 loop spans 16 amino acids. V was clipped by 0 bases and J by 2 bases; unmatched bases: 5. CDR3 in DNA: TGTGCCTGGAGTGTAGGGACAGGGGTACACACAGATACGCAGTATTTT. Translating it yields CAWSVGTGVHTDTQYF.

The V and J genes are TRBV19 and TRBJ2-5; 7 positions match TRBD2. Germline CDR1 reads LNHDA; CDR2 reads SQIVND (reference sequence). CDR3 length: 16 residues. V lost 3 bases, J lost 4 bases, and 11 bases stayed unmatched. CDR3 bases: TGTGCCAGTAGTATCGTGGGAGTTGGGGGGGGAGAGACCCAGTACTTC. Protein product: CASSIVGVGGGETQYF.

The chain couples TRBV18 to TRBJ2-5; 7 nucleotides match TRBD1. CDR1 is KGHSH and CDR2 is LQKENI in the germline V gene. CDR3 length: 16 residues. With 4 bases clipped from V and 2 bases from J, the junction kept 10 bases outside the gene matches. DNA of the CDR3: TGTGCCAGCTCACTCTGGGAGTCAGGGGGACAAGAGACCCAGTACTTC. It specifies CASSLWESGGQETQYF.

The CDR3 nucleotides are TGTGCCAGCAGCTTAGTGACAGGGGGCATGACAGATACGCAGTATTTT. As protein: CASSLVTGGMTDTQYF. The chain links TRBV7-2 to TRBJ2-3, with 10 bases lining up with TRBD1. Germline loops: CDR1 SGHTA, CDR2 FQGNSA. The CDR3 is 16 amino acids. Trimming at V came to 1 base and at J to 3 bases, leaving 4 bases not matched to a gene.

The chain has TRBV18 and TRBJ2-7, with TRBD1 matching 9 bases. The V and J ends lost 3 bases and 4 bases, in that order; junction bases with no gene match: 10. This CDR3 spans 16 amino acids. Germline-derived CDR1 and CDR2 are KGHSH and LQKENI. This chain's CDR3 is CASSPSRQGVNYEQYF. The DNA of the CDR3 is TGTGCCAGCTCACCCTCCCGACAGGGGGTGAATTACGAGCAGTACTTC.

V is TRBV7-2 and J is TRBJ1-1; 8 nucleotides line up with TRBD1. The CDR3 consists of 15 residues. J lost 5 bases, V lost 3 bases, and 8 bases had no gene match. The germline gives CDR1 SGHTA, CDR2 FQGNSA. CDR3 sequence (DNA): TGTGCCAGCAGCTTCCAGGGGGCCCTGGGAACTGAAGCTTTCTTT. Translated, it gives CASSFQGALGTEAFF.

The J gene is TRBJ2-7, the V gene TRBV4-1, with a possible D match to TRBD2 (5 bases). This CDR3 spans 14 amino acids. V was trimmed by 0 bases and J by 2 bases, leaving 8 bases between them. The germline CDR1 and CDR2 sequences are MGHRA and YSYEKL. CDR3 nucleotides: TGCGCCAGCAGCCAAGAAAGGGAGCCCTACGAGCAGTACTTC. This codes for CASSQEREPYEQYF.

The chain combines TRBV6-1 with TRBJ2-3; D might be TRBD1 (5 bases). The CDR3 has 15 amino acids. The germline V gene has CDR1 MNHNS and CDR2 SASEGT. V was cut by 6 bases and J by 8 bases, with 21 bases left in between. CDR3 in amino acids: CASRSQEPQPVTQYF. DNA for the CDR3: TGTGCCAGCAGATCACAGGAGCCCCAACCGGTTACGCAGTATTTT.

In its sample, this clone was seen once. The chain links TRBV4-2 to TRBJ2-7, with D unresolved. The CDR3 has 16 residues. Trimming pared 1 base from V and 0 bases from J, leaving 13 bases between. From germline, CDR1 is LGHNA and CDR2 YNFKEQ. The CDR3 reads CASSQALRGSSYEQYF. The CDR3 DNA reads TGTGCCAGCAGCCAAGCACTACGCGGCAGCTCCTACGAGCAGTACTTC.

V is TRBV5-1 and J is TRBJ2-1; TRBD2 aligns across 12 bases. The CDR3 contains 16 residues. J was trimmed by 6 bases and V by 4 bases; bases with no gene match: 8. The V gene's germline CDR1 is SGHRS and CDR2 YFSETQ. The CDR3 reads CASSLRTSGIPNEQFF. CDR3 sequence (DNA): TGCGCCAGCAGCCTTAGGACTAGCGGGATCCCCAATGAGCAGTTCTTC.

The gene calls are TRBV7-9 and TRBJ2-7, with 7 bases matching TRBD2. There are 16 residues in the CDR3. Germline V gene sequence: CDR1 SEHNR, CDR2 FQNEAQ (reference sequence). V dropped 4 bases and J dropped 3; count of bases not matched to a gene: 12. Written as DNA, the CDR3 is TGTGCCAGCAGCTCCTCAATTCTAGCGGAAGTCTACGAGCAGTACTTC. Residues: CASSSSILAEVYEQYF. The full variable domain, its missing parts supplied by reference TRBV7-9 and TRBJ2-7, is DTGVSQNPRHKITKRGQNVTFRCDPISEHNRLYWYRQTLGQGPEFLTYFQNEAQLEKSRLLSDRFSAERPKGSFSTLEIQRTEQGDSAMYLCASSSSILAEVYEQYFGPGTRLTVT.

The chain combines TRBV5-1 with TRBJ1-5; no definite D call. Between the trimmed V and J ends, which lost 0 bases and 6 bases, there was a span of 10 bases. The germline CDR1 and CDR2 sequences are SGHRS and YFSETQ. The CDR3 is made up of 14 amino acids. CDR3: CASSLGGLTQPQHF. The CDR3 DNA sequence: TGCGCCAGCAGCTTGGGCGGATTAACTCAGCCCCAGCATTTT. The variable domain in full, with the rest retrieved from reference TRBV5-1 and TRBJ1-5, is KAGVTQTPRYLIKTRGQQVTLSCSPISGHRSVSWYQQTPGQGLQFLFEYFSETQRNKGNFPGRFSGRQFSNSRSEMNVSTLELGDSALYLCASSLGGLTQPQHFGDGTRLSIL.

This clone was seen a few times. J is TRBJ1-2 and V is TRBV5-1, with TRBD1 as a possible D gene (6 bases). The germline V and J ends were trimmed by 2 bases and 2 bases, with 10 bases remaining between them. The CDR3 sequence is 14 residues long. Germline CDR1 reads SGHRS; CDR2 reads YFSETQ. The CDR3 sequence is CASSFVQGNYGYTF. In DNA, the CDR3 is TGCGCCAGCAGCTTCGTGCAGGGGAACTATGGCTACACCTTC.

In DNA, the CDR3 is TGTGCCAGCAGTTACCGACTCCTCGGGGGCTCCTACGAGCAGTACTTC. Translated, it gives CASSYRLLGGSYEQYF. The chain couples TRBV6-5 to TRBJ2-7; D might be TRBD2 (6 bases). With 2 bases removed from V and 0 bases from J, the gap between germline ends came to 14 bases. From germline, CDR1 is MNHEY and CDR2 SVGAGI. The CDR3 sequence is 16 residues long.

The CDR3 spells CASSQPGDTEAFF. CDR3 sequence (DNA): TGTGCCAGCAGTCAACCAGGGGACACTGAAGCTTTCTTT. The gene calls are TRBV28 and TRBJ1-1; a possible D gene is TRBD1 (6 bases). The CDR3 extends over 13 amino acids. The germline V gene has CDR1 MDHEN and CDR2 SYDVKM. Trimming took 5 bases from V and 3 from J, leaving 10 bases between them. Combining the CDR3 with reference TRBV28 and TRBJ1-1 gives the whole variable domain DVKVTQSSRYLVKRTGEKVFLECVQDMDHENMFWYRQDPGLGLRLIYFSYDVKMKEKGDIPEGYSVSREKKERFSLILESASTNQTSMYLCASSQPGDTEAFFGQGTRLTVV.

The CDR3 reads CAIRNTGVATEAFF. The CDR3 bases are TGTGCCATCAGAAACACAGGGGTGGCCACTGAAGCTTTCTTT. The rearrangement links TRBV10-3 to TRBJ1-1; 7 bases are a match to TRBD1. Germline CDR1 is ENHRY and CDR2 is SYGVKD. J was trimmed by 4 bases and V by 6 bases; bases with no gene match: 8. The CDR3 has 14 amino acids.

Of note for this clone: The junction departs from the called germline gene at one end, perhaps through a read error. This chain links TRBV6-1 with TRBJ2-5; D ambiguous. This CDR3 spans 13 amino acids. Germline V gene data show CDR1 as MNHNS and CDR2 as SASEGT. The CDR3 DNA reads as TGTGCCAGCAGCCCTCCTTACCAGGAGACCCAGTACTTC. It encodes CASSPPYQETQYF.

The J gene is TRBJ2-6, the V gene TRBV7-8, with a tentative D call TRBD2 (5 bases). The germline V and J ends were trimmed by 1 base and 0 bases, with 7 bases remaining between them. Germline V gene data show CDR1 as SGHVS and CDR2 as FQNEAQ. This CDR3 contains 16 residues. Here the CDR3 DNA reads TGTGCCAGCAGCTTAGGAGGGATCTCTGGGGCCAACGTCCTGACTTTC. Translating it yields CASSLGGISGANVLTF.

The V call is TRBV6-5, the J call TRBJ2-6; D ambiguous. Per germline, CDR1 MNHEY and CDR2 SVGAGI. V lost 4 bases and J lost 0, with 4 bases in between. The CDR3 runs to 14 residues. As DNA, the CDR3 is TGTGCCAGCAGTTCGTACTCTGGGGCCAACGTCCTGACTTTC. This translates into CASSSYSGANVLTF.